This entry describes one T cell receptor beta chain. What it binds is not known. The data belong to a study of shared clonotypes between healthy human individuals. Overall study context: Donors consisted of two women and a few men between 18 and 49.

Study-wide points: A reduction in generation probabilities was seen for non-shared clonotypes relative to those shared by all four donors.

In the original analysis: Owing to the provision of junction-only sequences devoid of quality scores by immunoSEQ, filtering differed. Profiled with immunoSEQ multiplex PCR; TCRdb holds only in-frame clones, not every one. V and J calls and clone size are copied from that table; D and trimming were computed from the DNA. The sample consists of hundreds of thousands of clones, around 67% of them appearing once. Per germline, CDR1 SGHAT and CDR2 FQNNGV. Trimming left V 5 bases short and J 3 bases short, with 8 bases between. The CDR3 length is 13 residues. J is TRBJ1-5 and V is TRBV11-2; D is undetermined. Material: memory CD4+ T cells sorted from blood. Subset described: CD45RA-negative fraction. This receptor was taken from a woman in her twenties or thirties in good health. CDR3 nucleotide sequence: TGTGCCAGCAGCCCGGGATTCAATCAGCCCCAGCATTTT. This sequence encodes CASSPGFNQPQHF.